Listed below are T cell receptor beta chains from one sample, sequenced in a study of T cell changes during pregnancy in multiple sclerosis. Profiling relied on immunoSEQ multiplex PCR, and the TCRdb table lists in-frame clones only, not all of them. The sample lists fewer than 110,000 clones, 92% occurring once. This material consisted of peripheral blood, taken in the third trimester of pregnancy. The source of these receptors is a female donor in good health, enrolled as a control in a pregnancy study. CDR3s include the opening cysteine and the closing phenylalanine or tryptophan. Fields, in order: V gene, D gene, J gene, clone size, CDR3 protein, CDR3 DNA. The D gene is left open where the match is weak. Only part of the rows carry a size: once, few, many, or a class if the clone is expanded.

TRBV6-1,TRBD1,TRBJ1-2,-,CASSSRDRGSGYTF,TGTGCCAGCAGTTCCCGGGACAGGGGCAGTGGCTACACCTTC
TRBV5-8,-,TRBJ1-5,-,CASSFESREAGQPQHF,TGTGCCAGCAGCTTTGAGAGCAGGGAGGCGGGTCAGCCCCAGCATTTT
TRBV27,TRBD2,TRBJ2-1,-,CASRGQLADSYNEQFF,TGTGCCAGCAGAGGCCAACTAGCGGACTCCTACAATGAGCAGTTCTTC
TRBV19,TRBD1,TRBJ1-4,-,CASRTGDEKLFF,TGTGCCAGTAGAACAGGGGATGAAAAACTGTTTTTT
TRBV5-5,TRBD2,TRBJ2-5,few,CASSLVSGGGRDVETQYF,TGTGCCAGCAGCTTGGTTTCGGGAGGAGGGAGGGATGTGGAGACCCAGTACTTC
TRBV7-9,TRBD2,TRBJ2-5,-,CASSLATQRGGQETQYF,TGTGCCAGCAGCTTAGCAACCCAGCGGGGGGGTCAAGAGACCCAGTACTTC
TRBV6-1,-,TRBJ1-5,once,CASSHQVGQPQHF,TGTGCCAGTTCCCACCAGGTGGGCCAGCCCCAGCATTTT
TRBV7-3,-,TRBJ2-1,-,CASSLSGDNEQFF,TGTGCCAGCAGCTTATCCGGGGACAATGAGCAGTTCTTC
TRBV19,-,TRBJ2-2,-,CASTSLMAPNTGELFF,TGTGCCAGTACCTCGTTGATGGCCCCGAACACCGGGGAGCTGTTTTTT
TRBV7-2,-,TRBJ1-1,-,CASSLVEDTEAFF,TGTGCCAGCAGCTTAGTCGAGGACACTGAAGCTTTCTTT
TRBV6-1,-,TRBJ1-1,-,CASSDQGREAFF,TGTGCCAGCAGTGACCAGGGGAGAGAAGCTTTCTTT
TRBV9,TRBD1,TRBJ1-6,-,CASSTPMTGLRSPLHF,TGTGCCAGCAGCACACCCATGACAGGGCTAAGATCACCCCTCCACTTT
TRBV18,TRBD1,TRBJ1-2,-,CASSPIEETGGIDGYTF,TGTGCCAGCTCACCTATCGAAGAGACAGGGGGCATTGATGGCTACACCTTC
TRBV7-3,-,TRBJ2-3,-,CASSLTGRNTDTQYF,TGTGCCAGCAGCTTAACGGGGCGGAACACAGATACGCAGTATTTT
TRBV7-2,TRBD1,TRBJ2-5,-,CASSSDRGRVEQETQYF,TGTGCCAGCAGCTCGGACAGGGGGCGGGTGGAGCAAGAGACCCAGTACTTC
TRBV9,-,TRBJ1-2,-,CASSPLGTHYGYTF,TGTGCCAGCAGCCCACTCGGGACTCACTATGGCTACACCTTC
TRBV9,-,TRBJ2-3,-,CASGQTTGDTQYF,TGTGCCAGCGGACAAACTACGGGAGATACGCAGTATTTT
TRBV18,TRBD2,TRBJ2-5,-,CASSPTSGSETQYF,TGTGCCAGCTCCCCCACTAGCGGGAGTGAGACCCAGTACTTC
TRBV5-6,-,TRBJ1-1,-,CASSLAGGAVTEAFF,TGTGCCAGCAGCTTGGCTGGGGGCGCGGTGACTGAAGCTTTCTTT
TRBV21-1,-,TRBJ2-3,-,CASTYREDRGGTDTQYF,TGTGCCAGCACCTACCGGGAGGACAGGGGCGGGACAGATACGCAGTATTTT
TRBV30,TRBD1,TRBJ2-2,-,CAWRGQGVTGELFF,TGTGCCTGGAGGGGACAGGGGGTCACCGGGGAGCTGTTTTTT
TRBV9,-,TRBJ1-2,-,CASSTGGASVGYGYTF,TGTGCCAGCAGCACCGGTGGGGCATCCGTTGGCTATGGCTACACCTTC
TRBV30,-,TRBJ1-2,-,CAWSVLKLSDRRYGYTF,TGTGCCTGGAGTGTACTTAAGCTTTCGGACAGACGATATGGCTACACCTTC
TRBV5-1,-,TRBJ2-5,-,CASSFATNQETQYF,TGCGCCAGCAGCTTCGCGACAAACCAAGAGACCCAGTACTTC
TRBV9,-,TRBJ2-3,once,CASSALTSSDTQYF,TGTGCCAGCAGCGCTCTGACTAGTTCAGATACGCAGTATTTT
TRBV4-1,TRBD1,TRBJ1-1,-,CASSRGEGAATEAFF,TGCGCCAGCAGCCGTGGAGAGGGGGCGGCGACTGAAGCTTTCTTT
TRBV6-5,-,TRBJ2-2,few,CASSYSSWVRNGELFF,TGTGCCAGCAGTTACTCGAGCTGGGTCAGGAACGGGGAGCTGTTTTTT
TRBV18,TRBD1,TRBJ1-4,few,CASSEGQGFEKLFF,TGTGCCAGCTCGGAGGGACAGGGGTTTGAAAAACTGTTTTTT
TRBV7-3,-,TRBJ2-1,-,CASSSSGPIAYNEQFF,TGTGCCAGCAGCTCCAGCGGGCCTATAGCCTACAATGAGCAGTTCTTC
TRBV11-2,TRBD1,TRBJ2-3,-,CASSLGQGRTDTQYF,TGTGCCAGCAGCTTAGGACAGGGGCGCACAGATACGCAGTATTTT
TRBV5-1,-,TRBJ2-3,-,CASSLARQSTDTQYF,TGCGCCAGCAGCTTGGCCCGACAGAGCACAGATACGCAGTATTTT
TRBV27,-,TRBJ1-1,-,CASSSAAEAFF,TGTGCCAGCAGTTCGGCGGCTGAAGCTTTCTTT
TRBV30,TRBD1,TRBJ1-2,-,CAWSPDRGHGYTF,TGTGCCTGGAGCCCCGACAGGGGGCATGGTTACACCTTC
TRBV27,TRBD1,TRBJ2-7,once,CASSSTGGALYEQYF,TGTGCCAGCAGTTCTACAGGGGGCGCTTTGTACGAGCAGTACTTC
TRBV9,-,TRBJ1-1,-,CASSAGGVTEAFF,TGTGCCAGCAGCGCCGGGGGGGTGACTGAAGCTTTCTTT
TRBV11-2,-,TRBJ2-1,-,CASSLESPGGSYNEQFF,TGTGCCAGCAGCTTAGAATCCCCCGGGGGCTCCTACAATGAGCAGTTCTTC
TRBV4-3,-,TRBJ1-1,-,CASSQAEIRGNTEAFF,TGCGCCAGCAGCCAAGCCGAGATCCGGGGGAACACTGAAGCTTTCTTT
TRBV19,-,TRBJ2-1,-,CASSIDSRQLNEQFF,TGTGCCAGTAGTATAGATTCCCGACAGCTCAATGAGCAGTTCTTC
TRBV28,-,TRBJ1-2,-,CASSFEDRDSYGYTF,TGTGCCAGCAGTTTCGAGGACAGAGACTCGTATGGCTACACCTTC
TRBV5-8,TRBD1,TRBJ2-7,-,CASSSRDRSSYEQYF,TGTGCCAGCAGCTCCAGGGACAGGAGCTCCTACGAGCAGTACTTC
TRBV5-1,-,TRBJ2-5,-,CASSLVPEETQYF,TGCGCCAGCAGCTTGGTCCCGGAAGAGACCCAGTACTTC
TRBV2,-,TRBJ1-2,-,CASSPAPTGNYGYTF,TGTGCCAGCAGCCCCGCCCCCACAGGGAACTATGGCTACACCTTC
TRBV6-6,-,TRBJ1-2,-,CASSPQRQMMNYGYTF,TGTGCCAGCAGTCCACAGAGACAGATGATGAACTATGGCTACACCTTC
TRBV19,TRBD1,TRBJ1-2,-,CASSLQGVGVYGYTF,TGTGCCAGTAGTTTACAGGGGGTAGGTGTTTATGGCTACACCTTC
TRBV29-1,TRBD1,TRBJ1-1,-,CSVPGQGGTEAFF,TGCAGCGTCCCGGGACAGGGAGGCACTGAAGCTTTCTTT
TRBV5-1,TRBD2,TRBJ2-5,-,CASSYGTTEETQYF,TGCGCCAGCAGTTACGGGACTACTGAAGAGACCCAGTACTTC
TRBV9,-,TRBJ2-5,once,CASSVVGGPEETQYF,TGTGCCAGCAGCGTAGTCGGGGGGCCCGAAGAGACCCAGTACTTC
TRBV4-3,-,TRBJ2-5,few,CASSQDRVRETQYF,TGCGCCAGCAGCCAAGACAGGGTTCGGGAGACCCAGTACTTC
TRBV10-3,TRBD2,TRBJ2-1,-,CAITELAGLKNEQFF,TGTGCCATCACCGAACTAGCGGGGCTGAAAAATGAGCAGTTCTTC
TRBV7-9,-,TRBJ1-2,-,CASSLPSYGYTF,TGTGCCAGCAGCTTACCCTCCTATGGCTACACCTTC
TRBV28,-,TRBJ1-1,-,CASSSRTIGTEAFF,TGTGCCAGCAGTTCGAGGACAATTGGCACTGAAGCTTTCTTT
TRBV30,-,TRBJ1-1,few,CAWRSSPDTEAFF,TGTGCCTGGAGATCGAGTCCCGACACTGAAGCTTTCTTT